This T cell receptor beta chain originates from a study of naive and memory T cell subsets. TCR cDNA received a 3' ligated oligonucleotide that carried a UMI. Whole-blood samples were 2 to 3 ml of peripheral blood from healthy adult volunteers. This clonotype was observed many times. The SP2 primer and nested alpha and beta constant region primers amplified ligated cDNA in four rounds. Reverse transcription of blood and skin TCR RNA was primed at alpha and beta constant regions. TCRdb re-called the 5' RACE reads with MiXCR, one entry per CDR3 protein. Among tens of thousands of distinct CDR3 sequences listed, about 7% were seen once. V gave up 7 bases and J gave up 6 bases; unmatched junction bases: 13. The CDR3 consists of 17 residues. The germline CDR1 and CDR2 sequences are MNHNS and SASEGT.

The rearrangement links TRBV6-1 to TRBJ2-2, with 11 nucleotides matching TRBD1. The clonotype originates from a male donor in good health. Here the CDR3 DNA reads TGTGCCAGCAAGGGGGACAGGGGGTCTTCTATCGCCGGGGAGCTGTTTTTT. Amino acids: CASKGDRGSSIAGELFF.